The 5 T cell receptor beta chains in this list originate from one sample, sequenced in a study of T cells in localized non-small cell lung cancer. Measured with immunoSEQ multiplex PCR; TCRdb has only the in-frame clones, and not every one. The sample has around 19,000 clones; more than 70% are singletons. The sequenced sample was peripheral blood, obtained before any cancer treatment. These receptors all come from a male donor at least 60 years old with stage III lung adenocarcinoma.

J is TRBJ1-6 and V is TRBV6-6; 7 bases fit TRBD1. J was trimmed by 6 bases and V by 6 bases; bases with no gene match: 5. Germline lookup yields CDR1 MNHNY and CDR2 SVGAGI (reference sequence). The CDR3 extends over 14 amino acids. In nucleotides, the CDR3 is TGTGCCAGCAGGCCGGGACAGTTTAATTCACCCCTCCACTTT. Its translation is CASRPGQFNSPLHF.

This clone was detected only once. The V gene is TRBV5-1, the J gene TRBJ2-1; 10 positions match TRBD2. After removal of 2 bases from V and 6 bases from J, the junction contained 2 bases not matched to a gene. The CDR3 has 14 amino acids. Germline loops: CDR1 SGHRS, CDR2 YFSETQ. CDR3 DNA sequence: TGCGCCAGCAGCTTTTCTAGCGGGGGCAATGAGCAGTTCTTC. It specifies CASSFSSGGNEQFF.

For the CDR3, the DNA is TGTGCCAGCAGCCATCCCGACAACTCTGGAAACACCATATATTTT. It codes for CASSHPDNSGNTIYF. This rearrangement joins TRBV4-2 to TRBJ1-3; D is unresolved. V lost 3 bases, J lost 0 bases, and 9 bases lay in between. The CDR3 is 15 residues long. The germline V gene has CDR1 LGHNA and CDR2 YNFKEQ.

Written as DNA, the CDR3 is TGTGCCAGCAGTTTACGGACAGGGTCCACAGATACGCAGTATTTT. This gives the protein CASSLRTGSTDTQYF. J is TRBJ2-3 and V is TRBV27, with 8 bases that match TRBD1. Germline V CDR1 and CDR2: MNHEY, SMNVEV (reference sequence). CDR3 length: 15 residues. V lost 2 bases to trimming and J lost 2 bases; unmatched junction nucleotides: 3.

Here the CDR3 reads CDTAGQGLSEQYF. The CDR3 region has the DNA TGTGACACAGCTGGACAGGGCCTGTCTGAGCAGTACTTC. V usage is TRBV21-1 and J usage is TRBJ2-7; the table's D call, TRBD1, has no DNA check behind it. TRBV21-1 constitutes a pseudogene. This CDR3 has 13 amino acids.